This T cell receptor beta chain was documented in a study of CD8 T cells in ankylosing spondylitis. Points from the study as a whole: Significant enrichment of disease-linked clones was reportedly seen in matched ankylosing spondylitis synovial fluid. Both synovial fluid and blood in reactive arthritis had previously been reported to carry some motif variants.

Trimming removed 6 bases at V and 2 bases at J, with 11 bases between. The CDR3 extends over 13 amino acids. Germline lookup yields CDR1 LGHNA and CDR2 YNFKEQ. In its sample, this clonotype was seen once. Its antigen remains unknown. Using quantitative 5'-RACE with molecular barcodes, the authors made TCR beta libraries. Via MiXCR, TCRdb re-called the 5' RACE reads, giving one row per CDR3 protein. The data show about 240,000 distinct CDR3 sequences, less than 10% seen once. Specimen: blood, either unsorted or a sorted T cell fraction (not recorded which). The chain recombines TRBV4-2 with TRBJ2-7, with D possibly matching TRBD2 (5 bases). The TCR comes from a male donor with ankylosing spondylitis or in good health (not recorded which). The CDR3 DNA reads TGTGCCAGCAGTGCCGGGGTCCCCTACGAGCAGTACTTC. Translated: CASSAGVPYEQYF.